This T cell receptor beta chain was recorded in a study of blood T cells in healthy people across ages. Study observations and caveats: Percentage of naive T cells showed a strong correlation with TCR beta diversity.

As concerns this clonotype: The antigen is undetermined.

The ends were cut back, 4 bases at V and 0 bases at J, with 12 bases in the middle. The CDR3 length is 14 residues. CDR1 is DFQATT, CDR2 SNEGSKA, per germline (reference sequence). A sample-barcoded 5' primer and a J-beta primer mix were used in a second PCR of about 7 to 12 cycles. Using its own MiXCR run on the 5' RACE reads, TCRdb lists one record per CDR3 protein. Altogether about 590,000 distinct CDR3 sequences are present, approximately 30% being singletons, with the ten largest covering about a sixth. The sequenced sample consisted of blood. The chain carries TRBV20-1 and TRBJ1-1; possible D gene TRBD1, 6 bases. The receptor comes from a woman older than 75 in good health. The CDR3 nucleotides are TGCAGTGCTAAAAGGGGGGAAATGAACACTGAAGCTTTCTTT. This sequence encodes CSAKRGEMNTEAFF.